A single sample is the source of the 24 T cell receptor beta chains below, sequenced in a study of yellow fever vaccine responses in identical twins. TCRdb redid the calling of the RT-PCR reads with MiXCR, one entry per CDR3 protein. The profile shows about 540 distinct CDR3 sequences, 81% of them singletons. The sequencing here drew on T cells from blood (PBMCs), unsorted or a sorted subset (not recorded which), taken before or after yellow fever vaccination (not recorded which). These receptors all come from a woman aged 18-29 years who received the yellow fever vaccine.

Of note for this clonotype: Because the CDR3's place on the DNA is in doubt, the DNA is left out and the CDR3 is given as listed by TCRdb. This chain links TRBV11-2 with TRBJ2-2. The CDR3 region is 16 residues in length, termini included. Germline CDR1 is SGHAT and CDR2 is FQNNGV. CDR3 region: CASSLSRVSTPGSCFF.

The chain carries TRBV4-1 and TRBJ2-7; the D gene is possibly TRBD2 (6 bases). There are 14 residues in the CDR3. The germline gives CDR1 MGHRA, CDR2 YSYEKL. V lost 1 base to trimming and J lost 7 bases, with 14 bases between them. Here the CDR3 DNA reads TGCGCCAGCAGCCAAGTGGCGGGAACGGGGGAGCAGTACTTC. The encoded protein is CASSQVAGTGEQYF.

Here the CDR3 reads CASSPQAGSGANVLTF. CDR3 nucleotide sequence: TGTGCCAGCAGCCCCCAAGCGGGGTCTGGGGCCAACGTCCTGACTTTC. The genes are TRBV3-1 and TRBJ2-6; the match to TRBD2 covers 7 bases. Germline V CDR1 and CDR2: LGHDT, YNNKEL (reference sequence). The CDR3 totals 16 residues. V shed 4 bases, J shed 1 base, and the junction held 4 bases outside the gene matches.

This chain uses TRBV2 with TRBJ2-1; 9 bases are a match to TRBD2. CDR1 and CDR2 from the germline V gene are SNHLY and FYNNEI. This CDR3 has 15 amino acids. The junction had 4 bases not matched to a gene; V was cut back by 4 bases and J by 3 bases. DNA of the CDR3: TGTGCCAGCAGTGGGACTAGCGTGGACTACAATGAGCAGTTCTTC. It specifies CASSGTSVDYNEQFF.

The chain links TRBV7-6 to TRBJ2-1, with unresolved D. The CDR3 runs to 15 residues. Germline CDR1 SGHVS, CDR2 FNYEAQ. The V end was cut by 3 bases, the J end by 0 bases, with 9 bases between. CDR3 sequence (DNA): TGTGCCAGCAGCTTGTCCCTCGGCTCCTACAATGAGCAGTTCTTC. Encoded protein: CASSLSLGSYNEQFF.

V and J are TRBV12-3 or TRBV12-4 and TRBJ2-7; 10 bases agree with TRBD2. The junction had 5 bases not matched to a gene; V was cut back by 3 bases and J by 3 bases. The CDR3 sequence is 15 residues long. This CDR3 is CASSFLSSGSYEQYF. Written as DNA, the CDR3 is TGTGCCAGCAGTTTTCTCTCTAGCGGGAGCTACGAGCAGTACTTC.

CDR3 sequence reads: CASSDTDRVWEQYV. The CDR3, as DNA: TGTGCCAGCAGTGACACGGACAGGGTCTGGGAGCAGTACGTC. The chain carries TRBV6-4 and TRBJ2-7, with 8 bases lining up with TRBD1. From germline, CDR1 is MRHNA and CDR2 SNTAGT. The J segment lost 7 bases and the V segment lost 2 bases, leaving 7 bases of the junction unmatched. CDR3 length equals 14 residues.

This clonotype has just one count. The V and J genes are TRBV12-3 or TRBV12-4 and TRBJ2-3; no clear D. Trimming cost V 3 bases and J 7 bases, with 8 bases left between them. The CDR3 sequence is 12 residues long. CDR3 in DNA: TGTGCCAGCAGTTTCTTATTGTATACGCAGTATTTT. It specifies CASSFLLYTQYF.

The chain joins TRBV10-1 to TRBJ1-1, with a weak D call TRBD1 (5 bases). The CDR3 is made up of 15 amino acids. V shed 2 bases and J shed 1 base, with 11 bases lying between them. The germline CDR1 and CDR2 sequences are WNHNN and SYGVQD (reference sequence). The CDR3 spells CASSEMAGWNTEAFF. The DNA of the CDR3 is TGCGCCAGCAGTGAGATGGCAGGGTGGAACACTGAAGCTTTCTTT.

This clonotype has a single count. V and J are TRBV20-1 and TRBJ2-2; maybe TRBD1 (5 bases). Trimming left V 6 bases short and J 3 bases short, with 8 bases between. The CDR3 runs 12 residues. Germline CDR1 and CDR2: DFQATT and SNEGSKA (reference sequence). The CDR3 DNA follows: TGCAGTGCACCCAGGGACACCGGGGAGCTGTTTTTT. Translating gives CSAPRDTGELFF.

This chain connects TRBV27 to TRBJ2-7, with 10 bases fitting TRBD1. Trimming removed 5 bases from V and 3 bases from J; junction bases left unmatched: 10. The germline CDR1 and CDR2 sequences are MNHEY and SMNVEV (reference sequence). The CDR3 sequence is 16 residues long. CDR3 amino acids: CASSPNRDRGHYEQYV. DNA for the CDR3: TGTGCCAGCAGTCCCAACCGGGACAGGGGACACTACGAGCAGTACGTC.

The gene calls are TRBV4-1 and TRBJ2-3; TRBD2 matches at 10 bases. The CDR3 is 16 amino acids. The germline V gene encodes CDR1 MGHRA and CDR2 YSYEKL. V trimming: 4 bases; J trimming: 6 bases; junction bases outside the gene matches: 10. This CDR3 is CASSLRTPSGSDTQYF. The CDR3, as DNA: TGCGCCAGCAGCCTAAGAACCCCTAGCGGGAGCGATACGCAGTATTTT.

This chain connects TRBV11-1 to TRBJ2-3, with D possibly being TRBD2 (5 bases). V was trimmed by 1 base and J by 4 bases, leaving 12 bases between them. The CDR3 spans 15 residues. Germline-derived CDR1 and CDR2 are SGHAT and FQDESV (reference sequence). The CDR3 DNA reads as TGTGCCAGCAGCTTAGTAGCGTCAGTGGCAGATACGCAGTATTTT. As protein: CASSLVASVADTQYF.

This chain joins TRBV13 and TRBJ2-5; 8 bases are a match to TRBD1. J was trimmed by 3 bases and V by 10 bases; bases with no gene match: 13. Looked up from germline, CDR1 is PRHDT and CDR2 is FYEKMQ (reference sequence). CDR3 size: 15 residues. CDR3 in amino acids: CAIHYRGVREETQYF. DNA for the CDR3: TGTGCCATACACTACAGGGGGGTAAGGGAAGAGACCCAGTACTTC.

The chain couples TRBV6-5 to TRBJ2-1; D unresolved. V gave up 2 bases and J gave up 7 bases, with 9 bases separating them. This CDR3 contains 13 residues. Germline V gives CDR1 MNHEY, CDR2 SVGAGI. CDR3 nucleotide sequence: TGTGCCAGCAGTTACGGATCACGAAATGAGCAGTTCTTC. Translation gives CASSYGSRNEQFF.

The chain couples TRBV7-9 to TRBJ1-1, with 12 nucleotides matching TRBD1. The germline gives CDR1 SEHNR, CDR2 FQNEAQ (reference sequence). V gave up 5 bases and J gave up 5 bases; unmatched junction bases: 6. CDR3 length: 15 residues. The CDR3 nucleotides are TGTGCCAGCAGCCCGGGACAGGGGGCGAGGACTGAAGCTTTCTTT. Its protein is CASSPGQGARTEAFF.

The chain links TRBV3-1 to TRBJ2-1; 7 positions match TRBD2. Unmatched junction bases numbered 7, after V lost 1 base and J lost 7 bases. There are 15 residues in the CDR3. From germline, CDR1 is LGHDT and CDR2 YNNKEL (reference sequence). CDR3 nucleotides: TGTGCCAGCAGCCAAGGGCTAGGGGAGGGGAATGAGCAGTTCTTC. Encoded protein: CASSQGLGEGNEQFF.

The count of this clonotype is one. The V gene is TRBV20-1, the J gene TRBJ2-2; D is unclear. Germline-derived CDR1 and CDR2 are DFQATT and SNEGSKA (reference sequence). This CDR3 comprises 13 residues. Trimming took off 1 base at V and 3 bases at J, with 6 bases between the two ends. The CDR3 loop is CSARGRDTGELFF. The CDR3 DNA follows: TGCAGTGCTAGAGGAAGGGACACCGGGGAGCTGTTTTTT.

The chain joins TRBV10-1 to TRBJ1-2, with 8 bases lining up with TRBD1. J was trimmed by 5 bases and V by 6 bases; bases with no gene match: 5. The CDR3 consists of 13 residues. The germline CDR1 and CDR2 sequences are WNHNN and SYGVQD (reference sequence). CDR3 DNA sequence: TGCGCCAGCAGCAGGACAGGGCGTTATGGCTACACCTTC. Its translation is CASSRTGRYGYTF.

This chain connects TRBV29-1 to TRBJ2-7; 7 bases align to TRBD2. CDR1 SQVTM and CDR2 ANQGSEA come from the germline V gene. Germline trimming cut 0 bases from V and 0 bases from J; bases unmatched to any gene: 2. This CDR3 is built from 14 residues. Here the CDR3 reads CSVEEAGSSYEQYF. For the CDR3, the DNA is TGCAGCGTTGAAGAAGCGGGGAGCTCCTACGAGCAGTACTTC.

The genes are TRBV2 and TRBJ1-6, with D unresolved. CDR3 length equals 14 residues. Looked up from germline, CDR1 is SNHLY and CDR2 is FYNNEI. Deletions cut 1 base from V and 6 bases from J, with 7 bases between. The CDR3 sequence is CASSEEGGNSPLHF. Here the CDR3 DNA reads TGTGCCAGCAGTGAAGAGGGAGGTAATTCACCCCTCCACTTT.

The chain recombines TRBV11-1 with TRBJ2-7; D is unresolved. The CDR3 extends over 11 amino acids. In germline, CDR1 is SGHAT, CDR2 FQDESV (reference sequence). V was shortened by 8 bases and J by 1 base, with 6 bases between the two germline ends. This CDR3 is CASGVSYEQYV. As DNA, the CDR3 is TGTGCCAGCGGTGTATCCTACGAGCAGTACGTC.

The table lists this clonotype with a count of one. V usage is TRBV4-1 and J usage is TRBJ2-5; possible D gene TRBD1, 5 bases. The germline gives CDR1 MGHRA, CDR2 YSYEKL. The CDR3 runs to 15 residues. The V and J ends lost 1 base and 2 bases respectively, with 11 bases between them. In DNA, the CDR3 is TGCGCCAGCAGCCAAGGGGGCAGGGCGCAAGAGACCCAGTACTTC. Translated, it gives CASSQGGRAQETQYF.

V is TRBV4-1 and J is TRBJ2-1; perhaps D is TRBD1 or TRBD2 (5 bases each). The CDR3 has 15 residues. V lost 0 bases and J 6 bases, leaving 12 bases between the germline ends. From germline, CDR1 is MGHRA and CDR2 YSYEKL. In nucleotides, the CDR3 is TGCGCCAGCAGCCAAGATCCCCCAGGGAGCAATGAGCAGTTCTTC. As protein: CASSQDPPGSNEQFF.